The 20 T cell receptor beta chains below all came from one sample that was sequenced in a study of graft-versus-host responses after intestinal transplantation. Antigens of these TCRs are unknown. Clones were read by immunoSEQ multiplex PCR, and TCRdb kept only the in-frame ones, dropping some. The sample comprises around 120,000 clones, around 93% of which are singletons, and about 0.11% rests with the top ten. This specimen was unstimulated CD4+ T cells sorted from spleen or lymph node cells, taken before intestinal transplant. These receptors were obtained from a human donor who received an intestinal transplant.

Here the CDR3 DNA reads TGTGCCAGCAGTCCCGGACTAGCGGGGCAGTATTTT. Its translation: CASSPGLAGQYF. The chain combines TRBV6-6 with TRBJ2-3; 11 bases agree with TRBD2. V lost 5 bases to trimming and J lost 11 bases; unmatched junction nucleotides: 3. CDR1 and CDR2 from the germline V gene are MNHNY and SVGAGI (reference sequence). The CDR3 is 12 residues long.

V and J are TRBV7-8 and TRBJ2-7, with no clear D. Germline V lookup: CDR1 SGHVS, CDR2 FQNEAQ. V was trimmed by 2 bases and J by 4 bases, leaving 6 bases between them. The CDR3 spans 12 residues. CDR3 sequence: CASSLSEYEQYF. The CDR3 nucleotides are TGTGCCAGCAGCTTATCAGAATACGAGCAGTACTTC.

V gene TRBV5-4 combines with J gene TRBJ1-1; maybe TRBD1 (6 bases). V lost 4 bases, J lost 3 bases, and 13 bases lay in between. CDR3 size: 14 residues. Germline V CDR1 and CDR2: SGHNT, YYREEE (reference sequence). CDR3 coding DNA: TGTGCCAGCAGCGGAACAGGGAGTTACACTGAAGCTTTCTTT. It yields the protein CASSGTGSYTEAFF.

This chain links TRBV11-1 with TRBJ2-2, with TRBD2 identical over 7 bases. Germline lookup yields CDR1 SGHAT and CDR2 FQDESV (reference sequence). The CDR3 contains 14 residues. The V segment lost 7 bases and the J segment 5 bases; nucleotides outside the gene matches: 7. The CDR3 nucleotides read TGTGCCAGCACTCGTGCGGGAGATACCGGGGAGCTGTTTTTT. Amino acid sequence: CASTRAGDTGELFF.

The chain links TRBV11-2 to TRBJ1-1; tentatively, D is TRBD1 (5 bases). This CDR3 has 13 residues. The V and J ends lost 5 bases and 10 bases respectively, with 17 bases between them. Germline values: CDR1 SGHAT, CDR2 FQNNGV. The CDR3 here is CASSRGRLDTAFF. The CDR3 DNA reads as TGTGCCAGCAGCCGGGGACGCCTCGATACAGCTTTCTTT.

The chain combines TRBV5-8 with TRBJ1-5; no reliable D call. Germline loops: CDR1 SGHTS, CDR2 YDEGEE. This CDR3 has 15 residues. V was trimmed by 0 bases and J by 0 bases, leaving 7 bases between them. The CDR3 is CASSLGQVSNQPQHF. The CDR3 region has the DNA TGTGCCAGCAGCTTGGGGCAGGTTAGCAATCAGCCCCAGCATTTT.

This clone came up a few times. The chain couples TRBV28 to TRBJ1-5; D perhaps matches TRBD1 (5 bases). Germline V gene data show CDR1 as MDHEN and CDR2 as SYDVKM. V was shortened by 5 bases and J by 2 bases, with 16 bases between the two germline ends. The CDR3 runs to 16 residues. The CDR3, as DNA: TGTGCCAGCAGTCTATTCAGGGTTGATCGCAATCAGCCCCAGCATTTT. Translation: CASSLFRVDRNQPQHF. Full variable domain (remainder filled in from reference TRBV28 and TRBJ1-5): DVKVTQSSRYLVKRTGEKVFLECVQDMDHENMFWYRQDPGLGLRLIYFSYDVKMKEKGDIPEGYSVSREKKERFSLILESASTNQTSMYLCASSLFRVDRNQPQHFGDGTRLSIL.

In its sample, this clone was seen once. This chain joins TRBV11-2 and TRBJ2-1; D not certain. Germline CDR1 SGHAT, CDR2 FQNNGV. This CDR3 contains 16 residues. V shed 2 bases and J shed 0 bases, with 11 bases lying between them. The CDR3 sequence: CASSLTALHSYNEQFF. CDR3 in DNA: TGTGCCAGCAGCTTAACTGCGCTACACTCCTACAATGAGCAGTTCTTC.

The chain recombines TRBV7-6 with TRBJ2-7; 12 nucleotides align to TRBD2. Germline CDR1 is SGHVS and CDR2 is FNYEAQ. This CDR3 contains 15 residues. The ends lost 5 bases at V and 7 bases at J; junction bases unmatched: 9. CDR3 in DNA: TGTGCCAGCAGCACAAGACTAGCGGGAGTGGGGGAGCAGTACTTC. Translated: CASSTRLAGVGEQYF.

The chain links TRBV2 to TRBJ2-3; D is possibly TRBD2 (6 bases). Trimming shortened V by 7 bases and J by 1 base, and 12 bases separated the two germline ends. The V gene's germline CDR1 is SNHLY and CDR2 FYNNEI. This CDR3 spans 14 amino acids. DNA for the CDR3: TGTGCCAGCAAGCAAGGAGGGCGCACAGATACGCAGTATTTT. This translates into CASKQGGRTDTQYF.

The chain couples TRBV10-1 to TRBJ1-2; D remains ambiguous. This CDR3 has 13 residues. In germline, CDR1 is WNHNN, CDR2 SYGVQD (reference sequence). The germline V and J ends were trimmed by 6 bases and 4 bases, with 12 bases remaining between them. CDR3 residues: CASSANSPYGYTF. The CDR3, as DNA: TGCGCCAGCAGCGCTAACAGCCCCTATGGCTACACCTTC.

Here the CDR3 DNA reads TGTGCCAGCTCACCTTGGGAGGGCCGGGCAGATACGCAGTATTTT. The encoded protein is CASSPWEGRADTQYF. This sequence joins TRBV18 and TRBJ2-3; the match to TRBD2 covers 7 bases. The germline CDR1 and CDR2 sequences are KGHSH and LQKENI. This CDR3 comprises 15 residues. V dropped 3 bases and J dropped 4; count of bases not matched to a gene: 7. Filled out from reference TRBV18 and TRBJ2-3, the complete variable domain reads NAGVMQNPRHLVRRRGQEARLRCSPMKGHSHVYWYRQLPEEGLKFMVYLQKENIIDESGMPKERFSAEFPKEGPSILRIQQVVRGDSAAYFCASSPWEGRADTQYFGPGTRLTVL.

The chain has TRBV4-1 and TRBJ2-5; TRBD1 matches 10 bases. This CDR3 has 16 residues. V shed 4 bases and J 4 bases; nucleotides not matched to a gene: 9. Per the germline V gene, CDR1 is MGHRA and CDR2 is YSYEKL. CDR3: CASSPQDRGLGETQYF. CDR3 DNA sequence: TGCGCCAGCAGCCCCCAAGACAGGGGGCTCGGAGAGACCCAGTACTTC.

This clone was observed a single time. The chain's CDR3 is CASSPGTGVNFF. The CDR3 DNA reads as TGTGCCAGCAGTCCCGGGACAGGGGTTAATTTCTTT. The chain employs TRBV5-4 and TRBJ1-1; 10 bases match TRBD1. V lost 5 bases, J lost 13 bases, and 8 bases stayed unmatched. The CDR3 has 12 amino acids. Germline CDR1 reads SGHNT; CDR2 reads YYREEE (reference sequence).

This sequence joins TRBV28 and TRBJ1-2, with TRBD1 identical over 7 bases. The V gene end was trimmed by 6 bases and the J gene end by 2 bases; junction bases not matched to a gene: 6. Germline V gene sequence: CDR1 MDHEN, CDR2 SYDVKM. The CDR3 extends over 14 amino acids. The CDR3 sequence: CASSPGTVNYGYTF. CDR3 DNA: TGTGCCAGCAGCCCCGGGACAGTCAACTATGGCTACACCTTC.

V is TRBV14 and J is TRBJ2-1; 14 bases map to TRBD2. CDR3 length: 15 amino acids. Trimming cost V 5 bases and J 7 bases; bases outside gene matches: 4. The V gene's germline CDR1 is SGHDN and CDR2 FVKESK. The CDR3 DNA is TGTGCCAGCAGCTTTAGACTAGCGGGAGGGAATGAGCAGTTCTTC. This translates into CASSFRLAGGNEQFF.

V and J are TRBV19 and TRBJ1-5; 8 nucleotides align to TRBD1. The CDR3 covers 14 residues. V was clipped by 1 base and J by 5 bases; unmatched bases: 1. Germline V gives CDR1 LNHDA, CDR2 SQIVND (reference sequence). The CDR3 DNA follows: TGTGCCAGTAGTATAGGACAGGGGTATCAGCCCCAGCATTTT. Translating it yields CASSIGQGYQPQHF.

The chain uses TRBV5-1 and TRBJ2-2; 8 bases are shared with TRBD2. Germline V gene data show CDR1 as SGHRS and CDR2 as YFSETQ. This CDR3 is built from 16 residues. V was pared by 3 bases and J by 3 bases, with 7 bases of the junction left unmatched. CDR3 DNA sequence: TGCGCCAGCAGCTACGGGAGGGCCGGGGACACCGGGGAGCTGTTTTTT. Translated, it gives CASSYGRAGDTGELFF.

The chain combines TRBV6-1 with TRBJ1-5; no firm D call. Germline lookup yields CDR1 MNHNS and CDR2 SASEGT. The CDR3 spans 13 residues. Between the trimmed V and J ends, which lost 1 base and 4 bases, there was a span of 5 bases. CDR3 DNA: TGTGCCAGCAGTGAAGTCGAAAATCAGCCCCAGCATTTT. This gives the protein CASSEVENQPQHF.

V is TRBV7-3 and J is TRBJ2-7; 7 nucleotides line up with TRBD2. CDR1 SGHTA and CDR2 FQGTGA come from the germline V gene. The CDR3 is 12 amino acids. Losses at the gene ends were 4 bases for V and 5 bases for J; bases not matched to a gene: 2. The CDR3 DNA is TGTGCCAGCAGCTCCCGGGGGGACGAGCAGTACTTC. Amino acid sequence: CASSSRGDEQYF.